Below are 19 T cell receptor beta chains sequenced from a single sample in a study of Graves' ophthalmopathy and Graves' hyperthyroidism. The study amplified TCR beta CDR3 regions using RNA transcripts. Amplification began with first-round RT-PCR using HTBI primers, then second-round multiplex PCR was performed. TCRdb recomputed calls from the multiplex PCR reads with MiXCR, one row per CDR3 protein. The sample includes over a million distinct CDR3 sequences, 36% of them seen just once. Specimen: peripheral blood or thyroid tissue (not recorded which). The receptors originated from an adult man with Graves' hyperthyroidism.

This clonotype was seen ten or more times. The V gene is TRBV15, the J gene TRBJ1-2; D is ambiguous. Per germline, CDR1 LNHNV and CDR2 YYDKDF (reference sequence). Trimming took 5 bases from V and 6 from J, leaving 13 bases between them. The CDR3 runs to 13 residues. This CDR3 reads CATSSRDWNGYTF. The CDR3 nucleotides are TGTGCCACCAGCTCTAGGGATTGGAATGGCTACACCTTC.

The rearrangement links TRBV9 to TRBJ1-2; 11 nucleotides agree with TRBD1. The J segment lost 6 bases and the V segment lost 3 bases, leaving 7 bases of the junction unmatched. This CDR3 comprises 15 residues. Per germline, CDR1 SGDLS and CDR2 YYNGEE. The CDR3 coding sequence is TGTGCCAGCAGCGCCCGGGACAGGGGGTGGGATGGCTACACCTTC. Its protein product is CASSARDRGWDGYTF.

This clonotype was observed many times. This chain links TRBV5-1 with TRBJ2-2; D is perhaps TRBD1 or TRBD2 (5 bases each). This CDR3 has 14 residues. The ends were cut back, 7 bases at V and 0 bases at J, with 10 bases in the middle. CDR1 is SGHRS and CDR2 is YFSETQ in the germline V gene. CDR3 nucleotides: TGCGCCAGCGCCGGGACGTCGAACACCGGGGAGCTGTTTTTT. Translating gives CASAGTSNTGELFF.

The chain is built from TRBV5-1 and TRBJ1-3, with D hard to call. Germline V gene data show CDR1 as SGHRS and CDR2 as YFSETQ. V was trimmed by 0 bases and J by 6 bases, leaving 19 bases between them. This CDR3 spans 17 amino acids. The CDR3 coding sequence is TGCGCCAGCAGCTTGGATGTCCGTTCGTTTGGCGTAAACACCATATATTTT. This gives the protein CASSLDVRSFGVNTIYF.

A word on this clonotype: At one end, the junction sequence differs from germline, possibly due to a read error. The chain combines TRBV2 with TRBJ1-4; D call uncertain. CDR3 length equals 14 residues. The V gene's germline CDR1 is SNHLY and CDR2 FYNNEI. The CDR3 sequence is CASGSMVRPEELFF. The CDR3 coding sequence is TGTGCCAGCGGGAGTATGGTGCGACCTGAAGAACTGTTTTTT.

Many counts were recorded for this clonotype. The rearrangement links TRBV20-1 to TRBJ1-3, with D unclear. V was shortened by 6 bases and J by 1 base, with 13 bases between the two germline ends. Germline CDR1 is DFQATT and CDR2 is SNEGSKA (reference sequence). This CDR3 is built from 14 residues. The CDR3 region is CSAQFLESGNTIYF. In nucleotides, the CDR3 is TGCAGTGCCCAGTTCCTCGAATCTGGAAACACCATATATTTT.

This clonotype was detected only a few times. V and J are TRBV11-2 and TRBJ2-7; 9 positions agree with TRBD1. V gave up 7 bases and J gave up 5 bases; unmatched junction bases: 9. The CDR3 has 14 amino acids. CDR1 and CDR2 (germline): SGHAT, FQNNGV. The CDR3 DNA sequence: TGTGCCAGCACTCCGGGACAGGGACGAAACGAGCAGTACTTC. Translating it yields CASTPGQGRNEQYF.

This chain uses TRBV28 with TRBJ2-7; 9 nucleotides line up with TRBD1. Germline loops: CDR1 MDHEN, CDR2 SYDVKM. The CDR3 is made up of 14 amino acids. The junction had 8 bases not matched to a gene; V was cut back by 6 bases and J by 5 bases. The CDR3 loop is CASSSRDRVDEQYF. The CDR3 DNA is TGTGCCAGCAGCTCCCGGGACAGGGTCGACGAGCAGTACTTC.

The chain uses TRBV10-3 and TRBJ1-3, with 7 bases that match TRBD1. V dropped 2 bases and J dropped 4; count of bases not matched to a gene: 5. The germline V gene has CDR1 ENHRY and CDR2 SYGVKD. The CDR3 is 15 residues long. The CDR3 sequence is CAISEKGQRGNTIYF. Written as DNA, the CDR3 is TGTGCCATCAGTGAGAAGGGACAGAGAGGAAACACCATATATTTT.

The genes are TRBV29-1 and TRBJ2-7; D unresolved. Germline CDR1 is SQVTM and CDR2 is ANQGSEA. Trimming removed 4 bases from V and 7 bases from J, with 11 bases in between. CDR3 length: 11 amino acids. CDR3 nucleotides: TGCAGCGTTGTCCGGGCCTGGGAGCAGTACTTC. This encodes CSVVRAWEQYF.

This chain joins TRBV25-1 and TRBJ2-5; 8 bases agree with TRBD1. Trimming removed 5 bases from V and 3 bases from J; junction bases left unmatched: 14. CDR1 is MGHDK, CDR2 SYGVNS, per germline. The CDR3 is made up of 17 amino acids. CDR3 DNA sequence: TGTGCCAGCAGTTTATATGATTCAAACAGGGGGAAAGAGACCCAGTACTTC. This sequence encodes CASSLYDSNRGKETQYF.

CDR3 protein: CSARDLQRESTDTQYF. Written as DNA, the CDR3 is TGCAGTGCTAGAGATCTGCAGCGAGAAAGCACAGATACGCAGTATTTT. The chain combines TRBV20-1 with TRBJ2-3; D ambiguous. Per germline, CDR1 DFQATT and CDR2 SNEGSKA (reference sequence). The CDR3 has 16 amino acids. The V end lost 0 bases, the J end lost 0 bases, and 13 bases lay between the germline ends.

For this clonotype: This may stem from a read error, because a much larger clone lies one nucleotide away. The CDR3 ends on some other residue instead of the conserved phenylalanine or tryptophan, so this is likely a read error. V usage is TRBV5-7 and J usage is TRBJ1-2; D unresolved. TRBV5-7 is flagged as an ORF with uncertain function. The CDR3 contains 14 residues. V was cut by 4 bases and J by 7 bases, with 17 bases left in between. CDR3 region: CASSRPLGKGGYTL. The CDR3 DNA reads TGTGCCAGCAGCAGACCTCTAGGCAAAGGTGGCTACACCCTC.

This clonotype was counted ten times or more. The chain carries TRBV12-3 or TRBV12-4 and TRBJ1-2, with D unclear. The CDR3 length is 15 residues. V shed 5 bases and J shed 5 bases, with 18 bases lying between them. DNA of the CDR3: TGTGCCAGCAGTCCGGGAGCTTTTTTAGTTTATGGCTACACCTTC. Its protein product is CASSPGAFLVYGYTF.

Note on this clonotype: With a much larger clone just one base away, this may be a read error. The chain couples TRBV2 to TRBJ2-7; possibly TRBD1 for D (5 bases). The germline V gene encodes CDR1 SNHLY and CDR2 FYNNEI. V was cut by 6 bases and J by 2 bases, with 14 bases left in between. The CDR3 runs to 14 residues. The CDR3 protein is CASSAEDRPYEQYF. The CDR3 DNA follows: TGTGCCAGCAGCGCCGAAGACAGACCCTACGAGCAGTACTTC.

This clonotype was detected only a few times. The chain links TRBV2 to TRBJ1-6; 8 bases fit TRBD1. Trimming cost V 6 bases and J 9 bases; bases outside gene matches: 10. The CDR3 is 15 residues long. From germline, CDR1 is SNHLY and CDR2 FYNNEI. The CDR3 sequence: CASRDRTGRLSPLHF. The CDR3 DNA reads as TGTGCCAGCAGGGATCGGACAGGGCGGCTTTCACCCCTCCACTTT.

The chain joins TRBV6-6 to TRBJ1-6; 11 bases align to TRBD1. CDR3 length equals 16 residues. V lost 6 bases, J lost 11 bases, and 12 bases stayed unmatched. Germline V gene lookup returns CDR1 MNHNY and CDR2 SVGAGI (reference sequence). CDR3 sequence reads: CASSSVAGTGGPPLHF. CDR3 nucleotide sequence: TGTGCCAGCAGCTCGGTCGCCGGGACAGGGGGGCCACCCCTCCACTTT.

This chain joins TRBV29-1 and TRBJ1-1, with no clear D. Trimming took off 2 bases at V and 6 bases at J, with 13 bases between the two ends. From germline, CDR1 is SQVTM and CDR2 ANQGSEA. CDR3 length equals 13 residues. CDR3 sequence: CSVESYTLSEAFF. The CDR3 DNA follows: TGCAGCGTTGAAAGTTATACGTTGTCTGAAGCTTTCTTT.

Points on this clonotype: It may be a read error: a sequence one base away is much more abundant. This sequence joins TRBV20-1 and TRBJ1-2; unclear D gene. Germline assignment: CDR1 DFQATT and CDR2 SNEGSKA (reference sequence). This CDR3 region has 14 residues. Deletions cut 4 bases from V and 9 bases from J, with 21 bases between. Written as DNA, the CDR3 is TGCAGTGCTACAAAATCAGGCACGGGGTATAGCTACACCTTC. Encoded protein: CSATKSGTGYSYTF.